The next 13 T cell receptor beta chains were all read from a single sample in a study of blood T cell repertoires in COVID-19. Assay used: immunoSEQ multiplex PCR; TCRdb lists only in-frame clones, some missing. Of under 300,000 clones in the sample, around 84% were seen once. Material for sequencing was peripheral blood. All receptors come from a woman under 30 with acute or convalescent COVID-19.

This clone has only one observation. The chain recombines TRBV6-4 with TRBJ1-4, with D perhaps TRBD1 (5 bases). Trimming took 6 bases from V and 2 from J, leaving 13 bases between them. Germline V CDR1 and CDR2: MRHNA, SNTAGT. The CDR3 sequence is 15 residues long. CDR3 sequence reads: CASSRSTATNEKLFF. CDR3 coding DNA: TGTGCCAGCAGCCGATCGACAGCCACTAATGAAAAACTGTTTTTT.

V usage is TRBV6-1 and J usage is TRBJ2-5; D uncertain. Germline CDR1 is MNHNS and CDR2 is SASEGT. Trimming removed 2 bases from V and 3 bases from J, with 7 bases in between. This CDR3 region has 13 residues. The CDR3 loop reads CASSESLKETQYF. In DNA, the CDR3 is TGTGCCAGCAGTGAATCACTCAAAGAGACCCAGTACTTC.

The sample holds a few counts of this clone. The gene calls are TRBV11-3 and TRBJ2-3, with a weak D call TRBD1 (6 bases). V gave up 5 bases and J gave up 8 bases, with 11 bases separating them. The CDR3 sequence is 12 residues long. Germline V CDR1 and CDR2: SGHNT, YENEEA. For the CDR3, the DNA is TGTGCCAGCAGCATGAGAGGGGGTACGCAGTATTTT. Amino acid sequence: CASSMRGGTQYF.

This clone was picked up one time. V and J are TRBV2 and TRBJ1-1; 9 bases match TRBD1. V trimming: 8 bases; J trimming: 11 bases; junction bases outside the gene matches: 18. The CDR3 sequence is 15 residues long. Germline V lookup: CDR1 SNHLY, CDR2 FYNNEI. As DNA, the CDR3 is TGTGCCAGCCGGGACAGGGTAACCGAAGGTCCCGATGCTTTCTTT. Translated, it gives CASRDRVTEGPDAFF. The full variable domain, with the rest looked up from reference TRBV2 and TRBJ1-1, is EPEVTQTPSHQVTQMGQEVILRCVPISNHLYFYWYRQILGQKVEFLVSFYNNEISEKSEIFDDQFSVERPDGSNFTLKIRSTKLEDSAMYFCASRDRVTEGPDAFFGQGTRLTVV.

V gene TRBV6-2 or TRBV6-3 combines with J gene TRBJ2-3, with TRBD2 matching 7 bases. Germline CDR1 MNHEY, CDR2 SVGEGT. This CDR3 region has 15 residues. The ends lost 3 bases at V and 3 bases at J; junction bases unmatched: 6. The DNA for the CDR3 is TGTGCCAGCAGTTATTCGCGGGGGACTACAGATACGCAGTATTTT. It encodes CASSYSRGTTDTQYF.

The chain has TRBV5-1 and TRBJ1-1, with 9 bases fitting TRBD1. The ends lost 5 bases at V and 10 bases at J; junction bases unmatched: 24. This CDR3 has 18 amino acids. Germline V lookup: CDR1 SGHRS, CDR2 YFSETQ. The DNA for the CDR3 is TGCGCCAGCAGTCCTGGGGGGAACCGGGACAGGGAATATTTCGGAGCTTTCTTT. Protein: CASSPGGNRDREYFGAFF.

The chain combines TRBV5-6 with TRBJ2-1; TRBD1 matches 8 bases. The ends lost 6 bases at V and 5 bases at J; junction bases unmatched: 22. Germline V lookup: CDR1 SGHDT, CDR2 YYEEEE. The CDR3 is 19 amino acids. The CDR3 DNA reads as TGTGCCAGCATTATTCCCGGGAGTGGTGACAGGGGTAGTAACAATGAGCAGTTCTTC. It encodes CASIIPGSGDRGSNNEQFF.

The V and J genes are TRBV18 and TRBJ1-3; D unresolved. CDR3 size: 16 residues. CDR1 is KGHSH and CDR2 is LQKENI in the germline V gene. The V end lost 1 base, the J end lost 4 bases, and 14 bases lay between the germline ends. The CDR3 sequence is CASSPREATGGNTIYF. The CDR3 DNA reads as TGTGCCAGCTCACCACGGGAGGCAACGGGAGGAAACACCATATATTTT.

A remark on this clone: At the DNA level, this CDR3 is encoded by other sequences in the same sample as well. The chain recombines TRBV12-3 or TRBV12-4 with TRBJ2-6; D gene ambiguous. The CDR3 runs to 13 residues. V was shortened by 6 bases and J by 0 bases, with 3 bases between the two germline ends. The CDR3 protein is CASRSSGANVLTF. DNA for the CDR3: TGTGCCAGCAGGAGCTCTGGGGCCAACGTCCTGACTTTC.

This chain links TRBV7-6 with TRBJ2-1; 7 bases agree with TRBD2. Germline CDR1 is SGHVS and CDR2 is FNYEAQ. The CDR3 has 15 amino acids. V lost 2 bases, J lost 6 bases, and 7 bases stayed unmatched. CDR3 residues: CASSLMAGDSNEQFF. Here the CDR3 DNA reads TGTGCCAGCAGCTTAATGGCGGGAGATTCCAATGAGCAGTTCTTC.

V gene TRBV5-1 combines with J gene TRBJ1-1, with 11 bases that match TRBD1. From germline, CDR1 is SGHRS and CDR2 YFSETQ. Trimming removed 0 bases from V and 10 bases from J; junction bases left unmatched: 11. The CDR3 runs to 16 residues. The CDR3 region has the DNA TGCGCCAGCAGCTTGGGGACAGGGGGCGTTCGTGTCGGAGCTTTCTTT. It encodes CASSLGTGGVRVGAFF. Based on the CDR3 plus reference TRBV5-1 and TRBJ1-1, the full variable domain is KAGVTQTPRYLIKTRGQQVTLSCSPISGHRSVSWYQQTPGQGLQFLFEYFSETQRNKGNFPGRFSGRQFSNSRSEMNVSTLELGDSALYLCASSLGTGGVRVGAFFGQGTRLTVV.

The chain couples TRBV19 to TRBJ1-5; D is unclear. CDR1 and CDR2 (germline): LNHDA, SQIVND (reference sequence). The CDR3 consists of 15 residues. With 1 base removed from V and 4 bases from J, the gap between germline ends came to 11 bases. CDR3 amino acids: CASSIALLPNQPQHF. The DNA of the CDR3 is TGTGCCAGTAGTATAGCCCTACTACCTAATCAGCCCCAGCATTTT.

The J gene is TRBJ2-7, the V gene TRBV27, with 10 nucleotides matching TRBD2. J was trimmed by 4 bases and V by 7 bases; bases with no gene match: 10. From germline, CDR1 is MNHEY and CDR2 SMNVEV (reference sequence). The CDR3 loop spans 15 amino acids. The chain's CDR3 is CASTSLAGGDYEQYF. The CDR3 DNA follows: TGTGCCAGCACCTCTTTAGCGGGAGGAGATTACGAGCAGTACTTC.